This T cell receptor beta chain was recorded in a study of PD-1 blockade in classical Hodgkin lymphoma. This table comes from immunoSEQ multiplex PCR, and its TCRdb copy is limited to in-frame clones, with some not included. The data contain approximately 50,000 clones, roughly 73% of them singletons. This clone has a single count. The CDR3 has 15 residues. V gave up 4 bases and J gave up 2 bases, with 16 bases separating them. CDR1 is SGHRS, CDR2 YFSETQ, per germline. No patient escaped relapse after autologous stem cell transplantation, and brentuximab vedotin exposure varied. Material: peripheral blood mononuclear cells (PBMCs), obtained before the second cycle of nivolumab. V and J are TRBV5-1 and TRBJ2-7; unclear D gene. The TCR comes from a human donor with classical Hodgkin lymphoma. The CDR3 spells CASSPSLDSTYEQYF. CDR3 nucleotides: TGCGCCAGCAGCCCATCCCTTGACTCAACCTACGAGCAGTACTTC.